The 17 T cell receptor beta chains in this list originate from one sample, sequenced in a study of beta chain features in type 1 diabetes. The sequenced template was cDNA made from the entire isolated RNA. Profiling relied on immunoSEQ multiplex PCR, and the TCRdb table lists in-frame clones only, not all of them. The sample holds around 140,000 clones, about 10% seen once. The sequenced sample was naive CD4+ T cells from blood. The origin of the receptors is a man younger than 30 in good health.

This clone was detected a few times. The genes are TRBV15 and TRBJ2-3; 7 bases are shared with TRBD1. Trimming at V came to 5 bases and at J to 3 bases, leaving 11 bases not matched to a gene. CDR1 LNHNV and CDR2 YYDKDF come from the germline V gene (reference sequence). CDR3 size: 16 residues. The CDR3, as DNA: TGTGCCACCAGCGGGAACAGGGGTAGTCTGACAGATACGCAGTATTTT. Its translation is CATSGNRGSLTDTQYF.

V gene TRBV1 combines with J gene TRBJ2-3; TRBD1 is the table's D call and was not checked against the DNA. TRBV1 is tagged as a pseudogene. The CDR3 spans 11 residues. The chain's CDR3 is CTSGTRDTQYF. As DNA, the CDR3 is TGCACCAGCGGGACAAGAGATACGCAGTATTTT.

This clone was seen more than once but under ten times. CDR3 amino acids: CAWSVTGTAFWGYTF. The DNA of the CDR3 is TGTGCCTGGAGTGTAACCGGGACAGCTTTTTGGGGCTACACCTTC. The rearrangement uses TRBV30 and TRBJ1-2; 7 bases map to TRBD1. From germline, CDR1 is GTSNPN and CDR2 SVGIG (reference sequence). With V trimmed by 0 bases and J by 8 bases, 12 bases remained unmatched. CDR3 length: 15 amino acids.

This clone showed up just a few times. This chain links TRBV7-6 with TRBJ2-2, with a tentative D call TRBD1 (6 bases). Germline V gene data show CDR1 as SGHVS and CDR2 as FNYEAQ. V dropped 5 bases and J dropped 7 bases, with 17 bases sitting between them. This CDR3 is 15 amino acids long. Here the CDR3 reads CASSPRGGRGGELFF. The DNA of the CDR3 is TGTGCCAGCAGCCCACGAGGGGGACGTGGCGGGGAGCTGTTTTTT.

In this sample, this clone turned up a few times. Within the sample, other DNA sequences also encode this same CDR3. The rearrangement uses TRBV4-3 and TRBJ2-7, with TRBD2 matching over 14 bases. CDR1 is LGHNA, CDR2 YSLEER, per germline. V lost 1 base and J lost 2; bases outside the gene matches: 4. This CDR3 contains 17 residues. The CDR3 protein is CASSQGGLAGATYEQYF. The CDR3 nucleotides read TGCGCCAGCAGCCAAGGGGGACTAGCGGGGGCCACCTACGAGCAGTACTTC.

The CDR3 sequence is CASSFTGYNEQFF. The CDR3 region has the DNA TGTGCCAGCAGTTTTACAGGGTACAATGAGCAGTTCTTC. The rearrangement links TRBV28 to TRBJ2-1, with D tentatively TRBD1 (6 bases). CDR1 is MDHEN and CDR2 is SYDVKM in the germline V gene. V was clipped by 3 bases and J by 4 bases, with 7 bases between them. This CDR3 has 13 amino acids.

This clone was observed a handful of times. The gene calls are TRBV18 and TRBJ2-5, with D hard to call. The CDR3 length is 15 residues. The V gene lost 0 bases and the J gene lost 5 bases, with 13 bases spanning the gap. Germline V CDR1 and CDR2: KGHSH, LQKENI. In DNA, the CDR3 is TGTGCCAGCTCACCACCTTCATCGGGTGGTGAGACCCAGTACTTC. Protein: CASSPPSSGGETQYF.

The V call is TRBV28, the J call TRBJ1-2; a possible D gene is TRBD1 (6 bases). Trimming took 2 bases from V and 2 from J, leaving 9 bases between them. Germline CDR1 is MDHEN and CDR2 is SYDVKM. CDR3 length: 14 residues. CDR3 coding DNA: TGTGCCAGCAGTTTAGCGGGGGCCAACTATGGCTACACCTTC. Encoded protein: CASSLAGANYGYTF.

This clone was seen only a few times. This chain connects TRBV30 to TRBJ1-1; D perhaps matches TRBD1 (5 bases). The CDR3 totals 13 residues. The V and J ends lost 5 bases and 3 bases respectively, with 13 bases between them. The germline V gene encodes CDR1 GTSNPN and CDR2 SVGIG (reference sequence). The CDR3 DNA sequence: TGTGCCTGGGGGGGGACGGGGGACACTGAAGCTTTCTTT. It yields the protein CAWGGTGDTEAFF.

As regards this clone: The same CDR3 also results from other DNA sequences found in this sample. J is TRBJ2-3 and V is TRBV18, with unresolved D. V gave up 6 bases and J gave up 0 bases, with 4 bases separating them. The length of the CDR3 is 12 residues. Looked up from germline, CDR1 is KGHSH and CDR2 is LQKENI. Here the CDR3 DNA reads TGTGCCAGCTCCCCTAGCACAGATACGCAGTATTTT. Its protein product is CASSPSTDTQYF.

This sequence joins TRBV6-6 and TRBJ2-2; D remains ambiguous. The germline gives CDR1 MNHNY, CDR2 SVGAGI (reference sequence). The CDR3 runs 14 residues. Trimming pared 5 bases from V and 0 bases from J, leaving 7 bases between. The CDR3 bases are TGTGCCAGCAGTGCCACAGCGAACACCGGGGAGCTGTTTTTT. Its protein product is CASSATANTGELFF.

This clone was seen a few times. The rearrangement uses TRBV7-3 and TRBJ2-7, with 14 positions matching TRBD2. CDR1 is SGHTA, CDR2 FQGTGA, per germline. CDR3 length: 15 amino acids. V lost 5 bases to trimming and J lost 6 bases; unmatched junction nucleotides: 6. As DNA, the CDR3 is TGTGCCAGCAGCATGACTAGCGGGGGGGCTTTCGAGCAGTACTTC. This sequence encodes CASSMTSGGAFEQYF.

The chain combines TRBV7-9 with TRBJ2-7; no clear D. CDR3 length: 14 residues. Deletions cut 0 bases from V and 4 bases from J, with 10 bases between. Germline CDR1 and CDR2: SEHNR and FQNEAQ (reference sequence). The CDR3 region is CASSLAPPGYEQYF. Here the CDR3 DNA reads TGTGCCAGCAGCTTAGCCCCCCCCGGTTACGAGCAGTACTTC. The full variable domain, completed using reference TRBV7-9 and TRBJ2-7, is DTGVSQNPRHKITKRGQNVTFRCDPISEHNRLYWYRQTLGQGPEFLTYFQNEAQLEKSRLLSDRFSAERPKGSFSTLEIQRTEQGDSAMYLCASSLAPPGYEQYFGPGTRLTVT.

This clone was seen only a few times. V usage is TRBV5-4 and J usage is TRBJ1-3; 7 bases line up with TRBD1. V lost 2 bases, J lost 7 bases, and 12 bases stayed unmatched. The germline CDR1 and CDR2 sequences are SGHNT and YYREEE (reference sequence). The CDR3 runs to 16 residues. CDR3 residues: CASSFQQGIGSNTIYF. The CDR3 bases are TGTGCCAGCAGCTTTCAACAGGGGATTGGGAGTAACACCATATATTTT.

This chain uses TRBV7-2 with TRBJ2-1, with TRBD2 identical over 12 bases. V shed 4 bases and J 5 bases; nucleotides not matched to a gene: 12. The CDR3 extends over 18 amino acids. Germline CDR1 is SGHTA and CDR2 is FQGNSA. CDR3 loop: CASSSRVASGGANNEQFF. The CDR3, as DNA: TGTGCCAGCAGCTCCAGGGTGGCTAGCGGGGGGGCAAACAATGAGCAGTTCTTC.

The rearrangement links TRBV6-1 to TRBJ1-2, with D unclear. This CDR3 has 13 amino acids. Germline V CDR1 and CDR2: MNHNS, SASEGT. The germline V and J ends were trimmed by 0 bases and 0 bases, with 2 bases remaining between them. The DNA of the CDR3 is TGTGCCAGCAGTGAAGCCACTAACTATGGCTACACCTTC. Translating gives CASSEATNYGYTF.

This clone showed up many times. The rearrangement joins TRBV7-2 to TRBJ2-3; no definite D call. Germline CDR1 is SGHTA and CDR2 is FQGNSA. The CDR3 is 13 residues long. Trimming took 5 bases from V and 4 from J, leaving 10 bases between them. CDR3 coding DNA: TGTGCCAGCAGCCGCCGAGGCCCAGATACGCAGTATTTT. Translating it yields CASSRRGPDTQYF. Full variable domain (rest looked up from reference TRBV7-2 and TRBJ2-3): GAGVSQSPSNKVTEKGKDVELRCDPISGHTALYWYRQSLGQGLEFLIYFQGNSAPDKSGLPSDRFSAERTGGSVSTLTIQRTQQEDSAVYLCASSRRGPDTQYFGPGTRLTVL.